These 9 T cell receptor beta chains originate from one sample sequenced in a study of T cell responses to AZD1222 COVID-19 vaccine. Produced via immunoSEQ multiplex PCR; TCRdb's table is partial and in-frame only. The table shows about 160,000 clones, with 85% to 95% occurring only once. The sample was peripheral blood, taken on day 0 of AZD1222 vaccination. The origin of the receptors is an adult in good health.

The chain joins TRBV4-2 to TRBJ2-7, with a possible D match to TRBD2 (6 bases). The germline V and J ends were trimmed by 1 base and 7 bases, with 17 bases remaining between them. The CDR3 has 15 residues. CDR1 and CDR2 from the germline V gene are LGHNA and YNFKEQ. CDR3 DNA: TGTGCCAGCAGCCAAGGGGGACTGGGCGGTTATGAGCAGTACTTC. Translated, it gives CASSQGGLGGYEQYF.

The genes are TRBV28 and TRBJ1-1, with a possible D match to TRBD1 (5 bases). Germline CDR1 and CDR2: MDHEN and SYDVKM. This CDR3 comprises 16 residues. V was trimmed by 3 bases and J by 0 bases, leaving 14 bases between them. The CDR3 DNA reads TGTGCCAGCAGTTTTCGGGAGGGGCCCATGAACACTGAAGCTTTCTTT. Translated: CASSFREGPMNTEAFF.

The chain links TRBV6-6 to TRBJ1-5, with 7 bases lining up with TRBD1. The length of the CDR3 is 13 residues. Trimming removed 6 bases from V and 5 bases from J; junction bases left unmatched: 4. Germline loops: CDR1 MNHNY, CDR2 SVGAGI (reference sequence). The CDR3 sequence is CASSDRADQPQHF. In DNA, the CDR3 is TGTGCCAGCAGCGACAGGGCGGATCAGCCCCAGCATTTT.

Comment on this clone: Other DNA sequences within the sample encode an identical CDR3. The chain links TRBV14 to TRBJ2-7; D not certain. The CDR3 has 13 amino acids. Trimming stripped 6 bases from V and 7 bases from J, with 16 bases between. Germline V gives CDR1 SGHDN, CDR2 FVKESK. This chain's CDR3 is CASSPVASGEQYF. The CDR3 DNA reads as TGTGCCAGCAGTCCCGTGGCCTCTGGGGAGCAGTACTTC.

The chain joins TRBV7-3 to TRBJ2-1; 7 bases are shared with TRBD2. Germline V lookup: CDR1 SGHTA, CDR2 FQGTGA. V lost 4 bases, J lost 0 bases, and 6 bases stayed unmatched. This CDR3 contains 16 residues. CDR3 sequence (DNA): TGTGCCAGCAGCTCAGAACTAGCGTCCTCCTACAATGAGCAGTTCTTC. Translation gives CASSSELASSYNEQFF.

V and J are TRBV6-5 and TRBJ2-7; D may be TRBD2 (6 bases). Germline loops: CDR1 MNHEY, CDR2 SVGAGI. CDR3 length: 13 residues. Deletions cut 6 bases from V and 2 bases from J, with 11 bases between. For the CDR3, the DNA is TGTGCCAGCAGGGGCGGGATAACCTACGAGCAGTACTTC. This codes for CASRGGITYEQYF.

The rearrangement uses TRBV7-6 and TRBJ2-3, with D tentatively TRBD2 (5 bases). Per germline, CDR1 SGHVS and CDR2 FNYEAQ. This CDR3 is built from 15 residues. V lost 5 bases, J lost 0 bases, and 12 bases lay in between. The CDR3 reads CASSPRTDSTDTQYF. For the CDR3, the DNA is TGTGCCAGCAGCCCACGGACTGACAGCACAGATACGCAGTATTTT.

The chain couples TRBV6-5 to TRBJ2-1; D is perhaps TRBD1 (6 bases). Looked up from germline, CDR1 is MNHEY and CDR2 is SVGAGI. The CDR3 runs 15 residues. V was pared by 6 bases and J by 0 bases, with 12 bases between. The CDR3 reads CASSRDKSSYNEQFF. DNA for the CDR3: TGTGCCAGCAGCCGGGACAAGAGCTCCTACAATGAGCAGTTCTTC.

The rearrangement uses TRBV27 and TRBJ1-5; 10 bases are a match to TRBD1. V lost 5 bases to trimming and J lost 5 bases; unmatched junction nucleotides: 6. Germline CDR1 is MNHEY and CDR2 is SMNVEV (reference sequence). The CDR3 contains 15 residues. The CDR3: CASSPGQGPYQPQHF. CDR3 bases: TGTGCCAGCAGTCCGGGACAGGGGCCTTATCAGCCCCAGCATTTT.